The TCR beta chain described here comes from a study of T cell changes during pregnancy in multiple sclerosis. Assay: immunoSEQ multiplex PCR; the TCRdb copy retains only in-frame clones and omits some. The sample lists 65,000 to 85,000 clones; roughly 94% were seen once. Germline V gene sequence: CDR1 SQVTM, CDR2 ANQGSEA. Trimming cost V 7 bases and J 5 bases, with 14 bases left between them. The CDR3 spans 12 residues. The chain is built from TRBV29-1 and TRBJ2-5; D uncertain. Here the sequenced sample was peripheral blood, taken after pregnancy. This TCR derives from a female donor with multiple sclerosis, enrolled in a pregnancy study. Here the CDR3 DNA reads TGCAGCGGAATGTCAGAAGCGGAGACCCAGTACTTC. Its protein is CSGMSEAETQYF.